Detailed here is one T cell receptor beta chain. The V and J ends lost 7 bases and 1 base respectively, with 11 bases between them. In germline, CDR1 is SGHRS, CDR2 YFSETQ. This CDR3 has 13 amino acids. Study processing details: The authors estimated nucleated cell counts from reference gene primer amplification. TCRdb keeps only in-frame clones here, not all; method: immunoSEQ multiplex PCR. From that table come the V and J calls and clone size; the DNA was used to work out D and trimming. Among tens of thousands of clones listed, more than 85% were seen once. The entry originates in a study of blood T cell repertoires in COVID-19. Study information: PBMCs, B-cell-depleted T cells, or T cells were the source of the cDNA or gDNA that made up the material.

Sequenced material: peripheral blood. The receptor's source is a man aged 65 to 85 with active COVID-19. The rearrangement joins TRBV5-1 to TRBJ1-1; no definite D call. The CDR3 sequence is CASGGEGNTEAFF. The CDR3 region has the DNA TGCGCCAGCGGCGGGGAGGGGAACACTGAAGCTTTCTTT. Variable domain in full (rest from reference TRBV5-1 and TRBJ1-1): KAGVTQTPRYLIKTRGQQVTLSCSPISGHRSVSWYQQTPGQGLQFLFEYFSETQRNKGNFPGRFSGRQFSNSRSEMNVSTLELGDSALYLCASGGEGNTEAFFGQGTRLTVV.